This T cell receptor beta chain was sequenced during a study of cytomegalovirus exposure and HLA in healthy donors. Broader study findings: It was confirmed in vitro that a few of the CMV-associated chains were specific for CMV antigens. Cytomegalovirus status was reportedly diagnosed by the classifier with high sensitivity and specificity. The study put under 200 TCR beta chains on its list as cytomegalovirus-associated.

The donors were part of the roughly 130-subject validation cohort, which stood apart from the 666-subject first cohort. Profiling relied on immunoSEQ multiplex PCR, and the TCRdb table lists in-frame clones only, not all of them. The sample has about 130,000 clones, roughly 89% seen once; the top ten hold more than 1%. About this clone: What it recognizes is unknown.

The sequenced sample was PBMCs. The receptor comes from a woman under 30 in good health and CMV-seronegative.

In nucleotides, the CDR3 is TGTGCCAGTAGTATATCAGGGGTTTACACTGAAGCTTTCTTT. As protein: CASSISGVYTEAFF. J is TRBJ1-1 and V is TRBV19; perhaps TRBD1 as D (6 bases). Germline assignment: CDR1 LNHDA and CDR2 SQIVND (reference sequence). Trimming cost V 2 bases and J 3 bases, with 10 bases left between them. The CDR3 covers 14 residues.